These 13 T cell receptor beta chains originate from one sample sequenced in a study of blood T cell repertoires in COVID-19. Sequencing used immunoSEQ multiplex PCR; TCRdb keeps in-frame clones, though not all of them. The sample carries roughly 350,000 clones, 85% recorded once. The sequenced material came from peripheral blood. The receptors derive from a woman between 18 and 30 years old with acute or convalescent COVID-19.

The CDR3 here is CASSDSTDRDSGNTIYF. CDR3 bases: TGTGCCAGCAGTGACTCGACAGACAGGGACTCTGGAAACACCATATATTTT. V gene TRBV6-4 combines with J gene TRBJ1-3, with 7 positions matching TRBD1. Looked up from germline, CDR1 is MRHNA and CDR2 is SNTAGT. Trimming cost V 0 bases and J 0 bases; bases outside gene matches: 5. This CDR3 spans 17 amino acids.

The chain carries TRBV18 and TRBJ2-7; 7 nucleotides match TRBD1. The CDR3 loop spans 15 amino acids. CDR1 is KGHSH, CDR2 LQKENI, per germline. Trimming removed 2 bases from V and 7 bases from J; junction bases left unmatched: 11. The CDR3 here is CASSPGTEGPREQYF. CDR3 sequence (DNA): TGTGCCAGCTCACCAGGGACAGAGGGCCCTCGAGAGCAGTACTTC.

This clone has more than one count but fewer than ten. The CDR3 loop is CASSPGEQGHGYTF. DNA for the CDR3: TGTGCCAGCTCACCAGGTGAACAGGGACATGGCTACACCTTC. The chain couples TRBV18 to TRBJ1-2; TRBD1 might be the D (6 bases). The germline CDR1 and CDR2 sequences are KGHSH and LQKENI. V was clipped by 2 bases and J by 6 bases, with 13 bases between them. This CDR3 has 14 amino acids.

The rearrangement uses TRBV11-2 and TRBJ1-6; D uncertain. V gave up 5 bases and J gave up 7 bases, with 6 bases separating them. Germline V CDR1 and CDR2: SGHAT, FQNNGV. The CDR3 is 12 residues long. CDR3 in DNA: TGTGCCAGCAGCCTAAACAATTCACCCCTCCACTTT. Translated, it gives CASSLNNSPLHF.

This rearrangement joins TRBV4-1 to TRBJ2-7; D possibly corresponds to TRBD1 (5 bases). V was pared by 1 base and J by 5 bases, with 18 bases between. Germline V gene lookup returns CDR1 MGHRA and CDR2 YSYEKL. This CDR3 spans 16 amino acids. CDR3 in amino acids: CASSQVVAGILDEQYF. The CDR3 nucleotides read TGCGCCAGCAGCCAAGTTGTAGCAGGGATTCTTGACGAGCAGTACTTC.

The chain joins TRBV5-1 to TRBJ1-5; 11 nucleotides align to TRBD1. Germline CDR1 reads SGHRS; CDR2 reads YFSETQ. The CDR3 consists of 18 residues. With 0 bases clipped from V and 2 bases from J, the junction kept 7 bases outside the gene matches. For the CDR3, the DNA is TGCGCCAGCAGCTTGGAAAGGACAGGGGGCGAGGGCAATCAGCCCCAGCATTTT. This encodes CASSLERTGGEGNQPQHF.

The rearrangement uses TRBV5-6 and TRBJ1-6; perhaps TRBD1 as D (6 bases). The CDR3 covers 18 residues. CDR1 SGHDT and CDR2 YYEEEE come from the germline V gene. The V end lost 5 bases, the J end lost 6 bases, and 24 bases lay between the germline ends. The CDR3 spells CASRLLPWGRIPNSPLHF. For the CDR3, the DNA is TGTGCCAGCAGGCTACTGCCATGGGGGCGAATACCTAATTCACCCCTCCACTTT.

The rearrangement uses TRBV7-3 and TRBJ1-2; D remains unclear. The CDR3 loop spans 16 amino acids. V lost 1 base and J lost 1, with 13 bases in between. CDR1 SGHTA and CDR2 FQGTGA come from the germline V gene. CDR3 sequence reads: CASSLIAEESNYGYTF. As DNA, the CDR3 is TGTGCCAGCAGCTTAATCGCGGAGGAAAGTAACTATGGCTACACCTTC.

V usage is TRBV21-1 and J usage is TRBJ2-7; TRBD1 is the table's D call and was not checked against the DNA. TRBV21-1 is reported as a pseudogene. The CDR3 has 15 residues. In nucleotides, the CDR3 is TGTGCCAGCAGCAATGCCGGGACAGGGGTGGGAGAGCAGTACTTC. It yields the protein CASSNAGTGVGEQYF.

The CDR3, as DNA: TGTGCCAGCAGGTCGATTTCTGGGACAGCCTGGAATTCACCCCTCCACTTT. Its translation: CASRSISGTAWNSPLHF. The V call is TRBV2, the J call TRBJ1-6; 7 positions match TRBD1. CDR3 length: 17 amino acids. V lost 6 bases and J lost 7; bases outside the gene matches: 15. Germline CDR1 and CDR2: SNHLY and FYNNEI.

This clone was seen more than once but under ten times. The chain has TRBV3-1 (or the pseudogene TRBV3-2) and TRBJ1-3; the D is unclear. This CDR3 has 15 residues. V was clipped by 4 bases and J by 0 bases, with 10 bases between them. Per the germline V gene, CDR1 is LGHDT and CDR2 is YNNKEL (reference sequence). CDR3 protein: CASSLLSFSGNTIYF. CDR3 sequence (DNA): TGTGCCAGCAGCCTCCTTTCCTTCTCTGGAAACACCATATATTTT.

This chain uses TRBV12-2 with TRBJ2-7; the table names TRBD2, a call not compared with the DNA. TRBV12-2 is flagged as a pseudogene. CDR3 size: 14 residues. CDR3 protein: CASRLQAGTYEQYF. CDR3 DNA: TGTGCAAGTCGCTTACAGGCGGGGACCTACGAGCAGTACTTC.

This rearrangement joins TRBV6-5 to TRBJ1-2, with TRBD1 matching over 7 bases. The CDR3 totals 15 residues. Germline CDR1 and CDR2: MNHEY and SVGAGI. V lost 6 bases to trimming and J lost 0 bases; unmatched junction nucleotides: 7. The DNA for the CDR3 is TGTGCCAGCAGACCGTGGGACAGAGCTAACTATGGCTACACCTTC. It yields the protein CASRPWDRANYGYTF.